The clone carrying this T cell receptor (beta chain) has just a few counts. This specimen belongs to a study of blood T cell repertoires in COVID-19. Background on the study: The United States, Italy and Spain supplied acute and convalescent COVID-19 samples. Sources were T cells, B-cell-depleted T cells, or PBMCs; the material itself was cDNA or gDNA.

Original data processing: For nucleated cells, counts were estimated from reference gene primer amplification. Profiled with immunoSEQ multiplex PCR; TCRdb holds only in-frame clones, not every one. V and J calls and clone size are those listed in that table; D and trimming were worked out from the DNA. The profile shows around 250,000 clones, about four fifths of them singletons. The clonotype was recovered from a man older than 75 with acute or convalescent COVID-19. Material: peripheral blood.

CDR3 coding DNA: TGCGCCAGCAGTCGACAGGGCTCCCCCTACGAGCAGTACTTC. It specifies CASSRQGSPYEQYF. This chain connects TRBV10-1 to TRBJ2-7, with TRBD1 matching over 7 bases. The CDR3 is 14 amino acids. Germline V lookup: CDR1 WNHNN, CDR2 SYGVQD (reference sequence). V was clipped by 5 bases and J by 2 bases; unmatched bases: 6.